This T cell receptor (beta chain) was documented in a study of cytomegalovirus exposure and HLA in healthy donors (dated by TCRdb to about 2017). As for the study more broadly: According to an earlier analysis of several hundred of the donors, roughly 180 million T cells yielded roughly 110 million unique TCR beta sequences and about 280 Gb of sequence data. The T cell repertoires of several hundred subjects were profiled by immunosequencing and related to cytomegalovirus serostatus. Roughly five DR-DQ haplotypes were handled as single units for association and clustering because linkage in the cohort was strong. A later genetic analysis took genome-wide SNP genotypes for about three fifths of the 666 donors and used that subset as a discovery cohort. The study aimed to test whether cataloging public T cell receptors could reveal signatures of past pathogen exposure. Class I and class II HLA loci were covered by the typing at four-digit resolution. High-throughput TCR immunosequencing, statistical association of individual TCRs with disease status, and machine learning were combined to predict cytomegalovirus infection status. A later analysis re-examined previously published TCR beta repertoires from more than 550 donors and added high-resolution HLA genotyping to investigate patterns of TCR occurrence. Around 320 gigabases of sequencing data and tens of millions of unique TCR sequences were included in an early release covering about 600 HLA-typed donors. Of the roughly 430 genotyped donors, around 81% fell in the genetic ancestry cluster associated with self-reported Caucasian donors. Across some 400 genotyped donors of the cohort, an average of about 250,000 unique TCR beta nucleotide sequences per donor were sequenced, and roughly 17% of those sequences were non-productive. Donor age, sex, ethnicity and CMV serostatus were compiled together with the repertoire data. The number of donors typed differed by locus, with 629-630 for A, B, C, DRB1 and DQB1, approximately 500 for DQA1, 606 for DPA1, and some 440 for DPB1. Rather than using new phenotypic data, the later analysis identified candidate immune exposures from TCR beta sequences and from how often those sequences occurred across donors. Every discovery cohort repertoire had been produced on one sequencing platform. To decide whether each TCR beta V gene segment behaved as functional or pseudogenic, an earlier analysis of 587 of the donors relied on high-throughput TCR beta sequencing. A separate validation cohort of about 110 different subjects was used in addition to the 666-subject first cohort. The paper's findings and limits, for the study overall: Only TCR beta chains were sequenced in this cohort, and the absence of alpha or paired-chain data limited detectable features. A later genetic analysis reported fewer N-insertions in productive TCRs among donors in an Asian-associated ancestry cluster than the roughly 700-donor mean. Because HLA typing was missing for some donors at each locus, association tests included only the typed subset. Immune exposure information for the cohort was limited to CMV serostatus. Correlated functional status among segregating V segments might reflect linkage disequilibrium, but an unknown experimental factor could not be ruled out. The study gave a list of 150 to 200 TCR beta chains associated with cytomegalovirus. A further reported finding was that TCR beta sequences accurately predicted the HLA-A and HLA-B alleles for most subjects in the first cohort. In a later analysis, HLA-associated TCR beta chains showed more clonal expansion and lower generation probabilities than non-associated chains that were equally common. In a later genetic analysis, a missense DCLRE1C variant was associated with V-gene and J-gene trimming of TCR beta chains, and the association was replicated in an independent cohort. At a false discovery rate of 0.05, a later analysis linked under 20,000 TCR beta sequences to specific HLA alleles. According to a later analysis, TCR association rates differed among HLA loci, with DRB1 alleles showing the most associated TCRs and HLA-C alleles showing the fewest. In an earlier analysis of several hundred of the donors, most TCR beta V segments were observed in productive rearrangements about 87% or about 30% of the time, broadly matching IMGT annotations. The 87-base-pair reads could not distinguish some IMGT-functional V segments, including TRBV6-2 and TRBV6-3, so those segments were excluded. A cluster of highly shared sequence variants was judged likely to be a technical artifact of the sequencing pipeline. According to a later analysis, most CMV-associated TCR beta chains appeared to be HLA-restricted, and the HLA associations seemed to be driven largely by CMV exposure. When HLA alleles, especially DR and DQ, strongly co-occurred, attributing TCR associations to individual alleles was difficult. Roughly uniform sequencing depth across donors was assumed in presence/absence analyses, although this assumption may not hold. In vitro tests confirmed that three of the cytomegalovirus-associated TCR beta chains recognize cytomegalovirus antigens. The earlier analysis of nearly 600 of the donors excluded roughly 17 rarely observed V segments, including chromosome 9 orphons, because counts were too low. In both the original and validation cohorts, the classifier was reported to diagnose cytomegalovirus status with high specificity and sensitivity. Across donors, most TCR sequences were observed very rarely, whereas some public TCRs were present in many individuals. A later analysis reported that several top co-occurrence clusters appeared linked to parvovirus B19, influenza, CMV and Epstein-Barr virus. The authors suggested that the approach could potentially be extended to other disease states and immunological phenotypes.

V ends up 7 bases short and J 3 bases short, with an unmatched junction base count of 8. CDR1 is given as MNHNY and CDR2 as SVGAGI, both from the germline V gene (reference sequence). The CDR3 has 14 amino acids, counting the end cysteine and phenylalanine. Only the CDR3 DNA stays, 42 bases, in frame from base 1. In regard to this clone: Its antigen remains undetermined. No clone much larger than this one lies a single base away; base qualities are absent.

The cohort consisted of 650 to 700 healthy bone marrow donors. Cohort members were all nominally healthy when sampled, although unrecorded immune exposures were likely present. The donor was CMV seronegative and was included in the group of 352 seronegative cohort members. Every donor gave a peripheral blood sample, and the peripheral blood mononuclear cells from that sample were used for TCR beta sequencing. The Qiagen DNeasy Blood Extraction Kit was used to extract genomic DNA from the blood cell samples. To prepare the library, the immunoSEQ multiplex PCR assay was applied. For the multiplex PCR, a mixture combining 60 forward primers for TCR Vbeta segments and 13 reverse primers for TCR Jbeta segments was used. The CDR3 region of rearranged TCR beta genes was amplified from genomic DNA by a multiplex PCR assay. The Illumina HiSeq System was used to sequence the amplified TCR beta libraries as 87-base-pair reads. As for the authors' bioinformatics: Across the 600 to 700 repertoires, a later analysis counted 80 million or so unique TCR beta chains, around 11 million of which were shared by at least two donors. Raw reads were error-corrected and collapsed into unique sequences by a nearest-neighbor algorithm in which closely related sequences were merged to remove PCR and sequencing errors. Alignment of CDR3 sequences to IMGT reference sequences was used to assign V, D and J gene segments. For a sequence to be retained, a match of at least six nucleotides was required to both a V gene segment and a J gene segment. A rearrangement was called productive if the CDR3 had no stop codons and remained in frame with V and J, and every other rearrangement was called non-productive. CDR3 was defined according to IMGT convention as the region running from the second conserved V-encoded cysteine to the conserved J-encoded phenylalanine. Sequences without an unambiguous match to a single V gene segment were excluded from the earlier analysis of a few hundred of the donors. An earlier analysis of about 600 of the donors called V segments functional above 56.7% productive rearrangements and segregating when the between-donor standard deviation exceeded 5%. To diagnose cytomegalovirus status from the catalog of TCR beta chain sequences, a statistical classification framework was built. In a later analysis, V and J genes were assigned by comparing TCR nucleotide sequences against IMGT/GENE-DB human TR gene sequences. The TCRdist pipeline was used in a later analysis to assign CDR3 sequences and most-parsimonious VDJ recombination scenarios. In a later analysis, each TCR beta chain was defined by its CDR3 amino acid sequence together with its V-gene family, and reads lacking a unique V-gene family were excluded. In a later analysis, several hundred highly shared, low-generation-probability nucleotide sequences were removed to address suspected cross-contamination and a sequencing artifact. In a later analysis, a clonal expansion index for each public chain was calculated from normalized within-repertoire ranks of inferred template counts. A later analysis computed generation probabilities with a VDJ recombination model fitted to out-of-frame rearrangements, and checked the results against IGoR. A later analysis scored TCR-TCR, TCR-HLA and TCR-CMV co-occurrence with hypergeometric tests, applying a repertoire-size bias correction to TCR pairs. A later analysis estimated false discovery rates by permuting HLA or CMV assignments 20 times. In a later analysis, co-occurring TCRs were grouped using DBSCAN, and TCRdist sequence similarity was added for clustering within HLA-allele-positive subsets. Co-occurrence clustering excluded repertoires with fewer than 30,000 or more than 120,000 public chains, plus five with anomalous nucleotide sharing. TCRdb limited this immuneACCESS table to in-frame rearrangements with V and J called. A share of clones is missing; checked studies link under half to unresolved V genes, and the rest is unexplained. V and J calls and clone size are those listed in that table; D and trimming were worked out from the DNA. The sample table holds 100,000 to 150,000 clones, of which around 80% were seen once. Of the sample, about 2% falls within the top ten clones.

The receptor chain draws on TRBV6-6 and TRBJ1-2; 7 central nucleotides agree with TRBD1. The origin of this receptor is a man between 45 and 60 years old in good health and CMV-seronegative. The sample consisted of PBMCs. The CDR3 amino acid sequence is: CASKAGGSDYGYTF. The nucleotides read TGTGCCAGCAAGGCAGGGGGATCGGACTATGGCTACACCTTC.